These T cell receptor beta chains were read from a single sample in a study of Graves' ophthalmopathy and Graves' hyperthyroidism. From the multiplex PCR reads, TCRdb called clonotypes with MiXCR, one entry per CDR3 protein. In the table there are 400,000 to 450,000 distinct CDR3 sequences, approximately 21% of which are singletons. Sequencing was carried out using peripheral blood. The receptors come from a woman between 18 and 29 years old with stable Graves' hyperthyroidism. CDR3s leave out the opening cysteine and the closing phenylalanine or tryptophan. The order of the fields is J gene, V gene, D gene, CDR3 protein. D genes are given only for firm matches.

J gene: TRBJ2-7; V gene: TRBV5-4; D gene: NA; CDR3 protein: ASSSGTEDEQY
J gene: TRBJ2-7; V gene: TRBV2; D gene: TRBD1; CDR3 protein: ASNTGQEHEQY
J gene: TRBJ2-7; V gene: TRBV6-2/TRBV6-3; D gene: NA; CDR3 protein: ASSYNLRDVAYEQY
J gene: TRBJ2-5; V gene: TRBV20-1; D gene: NA; CDR3 protein: SGSEGAPGETQY
J gene: TRBJ2-5; V gene: TRBV24-1; D gene: NA; CDR3 protein: ATSDRPPRGQETQY
J gene: TRBJ1-2; V gene: TRBV12-3/TRBV12-4; D gene: NA; CDR3 protein: ASSLDSLNYGYT
J gene: TRBJ2-1; V gene: TRBV6-2/TRBV6-3; D gene: NA; CDR3 protein: ASSYSGPYNEQF
J gene: TRBJ1-5; V gene: TRBV6-4; D gene: NA; CDR3 protein: ASSGRRNQPQH
J gene: TRBJ1-1; V gene: TRBV12-3/TRBV12-4; D gene: NA; CDR3 protein: ASNPSGVTEAF
J gene: TRBJ1-6; V gene: TRBV20-1; D gene: NA; CDR3 protein: SARNRESSYNSPLH
J gene: TRBJ1-5; V gene: TRBV4-1; D gene: NA; CDR3 protein: ASSQDEGRGSQH
J gene: TRBJ2-2; V gene: TRBV19; D gene: TRBD2; CDR3 protein: ASRAGAGELF
J gene: TRBJ2-5; V gene: TRBV12-3/TRBV12-4; D gene: TRBD2; CDR3 protein: ASTRGLAAQSQY
J gene: TRBJ1-5; V gene: TRBV2; D gene: NA; CDR3 protein: ASKGSRGGQPQH
J gene: TRBJ2-6; V gene: TRBV6-6; D gene: TRBD2; CDR3 protein: ASSSRPGGGAGSEAGANVLT
J gene: TRBJ1-1; V gene: TRBV6-5; D gene: NA; CDR3 protein: ASSRGDEAF
J gene: TRBJ2-2; V gene: TRBV20-1; D gene: NA; CDR3 protein: SARDTPGLGTGELF
J gene: TRBJ2-7; V gene: TRBV20-1; D gene: NA; CDR3 protein: SASQRKNSYEQY
J gene: TRBJ2-5; V gene: TRBV30; D gene: TRBD2; CDR3 protein: AWSLGLAHETQY
J gene: TRBJ2-7; V gene: TRBV9; D gene: NA; CDR3 protein: ASSPPGPSYEQY
J gene: TRBJ2-5; V gene: TRBV7-9; D gene: NA; CDR3 protein: ASSSTRQGAGETQY